This passage covers 16 T cell receptor beta chains from one sample sequenced in a study of blood T cell repertoires in COVID-19. Profiled with immunoSEQ multiplex PCR; TCRdb holds only in-frame clones, not every one. The top ten hold more than 0.95% of the sample, which has over 70,000 clones, around 87% seen once. Sequenced sample: peripheral blood. Every receptor here comes from a human donor in a cohort sampled during active COVID-19.

The gene calls are TRBV29-1 and TRBJ2-5; tentatively, D is TRBD2 (7 bases). Trimming left V 5 bases short and J 3 bases short, with 13 bases between. CDR3 length equals 13 residues. Germline values: CDR1 SQVTM, CDR2 ANQGSEA. This chain's CDR3 is CSVCRGAEETQYF. DNA of the CDR3: TGCAGCGTTTGCCGGGGGGCGGAAGAGACCCAGTACTTC.

The chain combines TRBV2 with TRBJ2-2, with a weak D call TRBD2 (6 bases). CDR3 length: 13 amino acids. Germline V gene lookup returns CDR1 SNHLY and CDR2 FYNNEI. The V and J ends lost 5 bases and 5 bases respectively, with 9 bases between them. CDR3 sequence reads: CASSRGETGELFF. The CDR3 coding sequence is TGTGCCAGCAGTCGCGGGGAGACCGGGGAGCTGTTTTTT.

This sequence joins TRBV9 and TRBJ1-4; perhaps TRBD1 as D (6 bases). The CDR3 contains 15 residues. V was cut by 3 bases and J by 1 base, with 10 bases left in between. Germline CDR1 and CDR2: SGDLS and YYNGEE. Here the CDR3 reads CASSASQGTNEKLFF. The CDR3 nucleotides read TGTGCCAGCAGCGCCTCACAGGGAACTAATGAAAAACTGTTTTTT.

The V and J genes are TRBV9 and TRBJ2-3; D is perhaps TRBD1 (7 bases). Germline lookup yields CDR1 SGDLS and CDR2 YYNGEE. This CDR3 has 13 amino acids. V lost 4 bases to trimming and J lost 4 bases, with 10 bases between them. The CDR3 DNA is TGTGCCAGCAGCTCAGGGGGGCCAGATACGCAGTATTTT. Translated: CASSSGGPDTQYF.

The V call is TRBV7-3, the J call TRBJ2-7; TRBD1 matches 11 bases. This CDR3 spans 15 amino acids. CDR1 is SGHTA and CDR2 is FQGTGA in the germline V gene. With V trimmed by 1 base and J by 6 bases, 5 bases remained unmatched. CDR3 amino acids: CASSLRAGQGGEQYF. In DNA form, the CDR3 reads TGTGCCAGCAGCTTAAGGGCGGGACAGGGGGGCGAGCAGTACTTC.

The chain is built from TRBV3-1 (or the pseudogene TRBV3-2) and TRBJ2-5; 7 bases map to TRBD2. Germline assignment: CDR1 LGHDT and CDR2 YNNKEL (reference sequence). The CDR3 has 16 amino acids. J was trimmed by 2 bases and V by 5 bases; bases with no gene match: 11. The CDR3 sequence is CASSSRGAGVQETQYF. Written as DNA, the CDR3 is TGTGCCAGCAGCAGTCGAGGGGCGGGAGTACAAGAGACCCAGTACTTC.

This clone was counted a single time. V is TRBV28 and J is TRBJ2-1; TRBD2 is a possible D gene (5 bases). The CDR3 runs 14 residues. Germline lookup yields CDR1 MDHEN and CDR2 SYDVKM. V was pared by 6 bases and J by 2 bases, with 11 bases between. This CDR3 is CASSPSGTYNEQFF. CDR3 in DNA: TGTGCCAGCAGCCCCAGCGGAACCTACAATGAGCAGTTCTTC.

The chain carries TRBV5-6 and TRBJ1-3; D uncertain. Trimming pared 3 bases from V and 0 bases from J, leaving 10 bases between. Germline CDR1 and CDR2: SGHDT and YYEEEE. The CDR3 is made up of 15 amino acids. Here the CDR3 reads CASSWGGSSGNTIYF. The CDR3 nucleotides read TGTGCCAGCAGCTGGGGAGGGAGCTCTGGAAACACCATATATTTT.

The gene calls are TRBV10-3 and TRBJ2-1; 13 nucleotides match TRBD2. CDR1 is ENHRY, CDR2 SYGVKD, per germline. This CDR3 region has 16 residues. The V and J ends lost 4 bases and 9 bases, in that order; junction bases with no gene match: 9. CDR3 protein: CAISGTSGGGGGEQFF. In DNA form, the CDR3 reads TGTGCCATCAGTGGGACTAGCGGGGGTGGGGGCGGTGAGCAGTTCTTC.

The genes are TRBV5-1 and TRBJ1-4, with D tentatively TRBD1 (5 bases). CDR3 length equals 14 residues. Per germline, CDR1 SGHRS and CDR2 YFSETQ. Trimming shortened V by 3 bases and J by 7 bases, and 13 bases separated the two germline ends. CDR3 in amino acids: CASSSGEVSEKLFF. CDR3 sequence (DNA): TGCGCCAGCAGCTCGGGGGAAGTTAGTGAAAAACTGTTTTTT.

The J gene is TRBJ1-4, the V gene TRBV18; TRBD1 aligns across 7 bases. Germline V gene data show CDR1 as KGHSH and CDR2 as LQKENI. The CDR3 is made up of 14 amino acids. V shed 6 bases, J shed 7 bases, and the junction held 8 bases outside the gene matches. This CDR3 is CASSRGQEGEKLFF. CDR3 DNA sequence: TGTGCCAGCTCTCGTGGACAGGAGGGTGAAAAACTGTTTTTT.

The genes are TRBV15 and TRBJ2-2, with D perhaps matching TRBD2 (6 bases). The V gene's germline CDR1 is LNHNV and CDR2 YYDKDF (reference sequence). This CDR3 contains 16 residues. The V end was cut by 0 bases, the J end by 3 bases, with 11 bases between. The CDR3 loop is CATSRDDRRDTGELFF. The CDR3 region has the DNA TGTGCCACCAGCAGAGATGATCGGAGGGACACCGGGGAGCTGTTTTTT.

This clone is a singleton in its sample. The V and J genes are TRBV24-1 and TRBJ1-5; maybe TRBD1 (6 bases). This CDR3 is 14 amino acids long. Trimming stripped 5 bases from V and 4 bases from J, with 11 bases between. In germline, CDR1 is KGHDR, CDR2 SFDVKD. Written as DNA, the CDR3 is TGTGCCACCAGTGGCAGGGGAGGGAATCAGCCCCAGCATTTT. Amino acid sequence: CATSGRGGNQPQHF.

The chain carries TRBV9 and TRBJ2-3, with D unresolved. CDR3 size: 14 residues. Per germline, CDR1 SGDLS and CDR2 YYNGEE. V was trimmed by 4 bases and J by 0 bases, leaving 9 bases between them. As DNA, the CDR3 is TGTGCCAGCAGCTTGGAGAGGAGCACAGATACGCAGTATTTT. Protein product: CASSLERSTDTQYF.

About this clone: Germline and junction disagree at one end, which may indicate a read error. The chain combines TRBV27 with TRBJ1-1; a weak D match, TRBD1 (6 bases). Germline CDR1 is MNHEY and CDR2 is SMNVEV (reference sequence). The CDR3 has 14 amino acids. The CDR3 region is CASSLFRGDTEAFF. The CDR3 DNA is TGTGCCAGCAGCTTATTCAGGGGAGACACTGAAGCTTTCTTT.

V usage is TRBV7-8 and J usage is TRBJ2-3, with 7 bases that match TRBD2. Germline V CDR1 and CDR2: SGHVS, FQNEAQ. The CDR3 is made up of 14 amino acids. V was pared by 8 bases and J by 2 bases, with 7 bases of the junction left unmatched. The CDR3 DNA is TGTGCCAGCCTGACCCGGGACTACACAGATACGCAGTATTTT. Its translation: CASLTRDYTDTQYF.